This is a list of T cell receptor beta chains from one sample in a study of T cells in Graves' hyperthyroidism and ophthalmopathy. In TCRdb, the multiplex PCR reads were re-called with MiXCR into one record per CDR3 protein. The profile shows fewer than 650,000 distinct CDR3 sequences, under 15% of them singletons. The sequencing sample was made of blood. The origin of the receptors is a woman between 35 and 50 years old with Graves' ophthalmopathy. Each CDR3 is given with its conserved first and last residue. A D gene is named only where the DNA matches it firmly. The size of a clone is reported for some rows only, either as once, few or many, or as a class for expanded clones.

v_gene,abundance,d_gene,j_gene,CDR3nt,CDR3aa
TRBV12-3/TRBV12-4,-,-,TRBJ2-3,TGTGCCAGCAAAATTAACGGGGGAGGATCCACAGATACGCAGTATTTT,CASKINGGGSTDTQYF
TRBV11-1,many,TRBD2,TRBJ2-7,TGTGCCAGCAGCCCCTCCCCAGCGGGAGGGCCCCACGAGCAGTACTTC,CASSPSPAGGPHEQYF
TRBV20-1,-,-,TRBJ1-1,TGCAGTGCTAGTGGACAGATGAACACTAAAGCTTTCTTT,CSASGQMNTKAFF
TRBV30,-,TRBD1,TRBJ1-2,TGTGCCTGGACCCCTGGGACAGGGAGCGGCTACACCTTC,CAWTPGTGSGYTF
TRBV12-3/TRBV12-4,many,-,TRBJ2-7,TGTGCCAGCACCTCGGGGACAACCACTCCTTGGGAGCAGTACTTC,CASTSGTTTPWEQYF
TRBV30,many,-,TRBJ2-7,TGTGCCTGGAGCCATACCGGGACGGTTATTGACGAGCAGTACTTC,CAWSHTGTVIDEQYF
TRBV20-1,many,TRBD1,TRBJ2-7,TGCAGTGCTAGGCAGACAGGGATTCTCTACGAGCAGTACTTC,CSARQTGILYEQYF
TRBV6-2/TRBV6-3,many,TRBD2,TRBJ2-7,TGTGCCAGCAGTTCCCGGCTAGCGGGGCTCTACGAGCAGTACTTC,CASSSRLAGLYEQYF
TRBV6-1,many,-,TRBJ2-7,TGTGCCAGCAGGCCTACGGACGGAGGGAACGAGCAGTACTTC,CASRPTDGGNEQYF
TRBV12-3/TRBV12-4,few,-,TRBJ1-2,TGTGCCAGCAGTTTAACTGCTATTAACTATGGCTACACCTTC,CASSLTAINYGYTF
TRBV11-3,many,-,TRBJ1-5,TGTGCCAGCAGCCCCGGAGGCGAGAATCAGCCCCAGCATTTT,CASSPGGENQPQHF
TRBV7-9,many,-,TRBJ2-5,TGTGCCAGCAGCTTTTCCTGGGGTCGTGAGACCCAGTACTTC,CASSFSWGRETQYF
TRBV7-9,many,-,TRBJ2-7,TGTGCCAGCAGCTTAGCATCGAGAGGCGAGCAGTACTTC,CASSLASRGEQYF
TRBV19,many,TRBD1,TRBJ1-3,TGTGCCAGTGCACAGGGGATCGGAAACACCATATATTTT,CASAQGIGNTIYF
TRBV7-9,few,-,TRBJ2-3,TGTGCCAGCAGCCCGCATTGGGATACGCAGTATTTT,CASSPHWDTQYF
TRBV27,many,-,TRBJ1-3,TGTGCCAGCAGTTTAGGGTCCTCCTCTGGAAACACCATATATTTT,CASSLGSSSGNTIYF
TRBV20-1,many,-,TRBJ1-5,TGCAGTGCTAGGGGTCCTCTGGGTGTATATAGCAATCAGCCCCAGCATTTT,CSARGPLGVYSNQPQHF
TRBV18,few,-,TRBJ2-5,TGTGCCAGCTCACCATATGGCGGAACAGCCCAAGAGACCCAGTACTTC,CASSPYGGTAQETQYF
TRBV12-3/TRBV12-4,-,-,TRBJ2-2,TGTGCCAGCAGTTTCGTAGGCGGGGAGCTGTTTTTT,CASSFVGGELFF
TRBV11-2,many,-,TRBJ1-5,TGTGCCAGCAGCTCCGAGGGATTAAGTCAGCCCCAGCATTTT,CASSSEGLSQPQHF
TRBV6-2/TRBV6-3,many,-,TRBJ2-7,TGTGCCAGCAGTTACGAGCAGTCCTACGAGCAGTACTTC,CASSYEQSYEQYF
TRBV4-1,many,-,TRBJ2-5,TGCGCCAGCAGCCAAGATACGAATGGTGGAGAGACCCAGTACTTC,CASSQDTNGGETQYF
TRBV6-1,-,-,TRBJ2-2,TGTGCCACTGAACTGGGGGCTGGATACACCGGGGAGCTGTTTTTT,CATELGAGYTGELFF
TRBV12-3/TRBV12-4,many,-,TRBJ1-1,TGTGCCAGCACCCTCACAGAGAACACTGAAGCTTTCTTT,CASTLTENTEAFF
TRBV24-1,-,-,TRBJ1-2,TGTGCCACCAGTGATGGGGCCTTTATCGATGGCTACACCTTC,CATSDGAFIDGYTF
TRBV6-5,many,-,TRBJ2-7,TGTGCCAGCAGTTACCGAAGCGGGCCCTACGAGCAGTACTTC,CASSYRSGPYEQYF
TRBV7-3,many,-,TRBJ2-7,TGTGCCAGCAGTAATTCCCCCTACGAGCAGTACTTC,CASSNSPYEQYF
TRBV20-1,many,-,TRBJ2-5,TGCAGTGCTAGTGGACTACTGGGGGAGACCCAGTACTTC,CSASGLLGETQYF
TRBV5-1,many,-,TRBJ2-2,TGCGCCAGCAGCCAAGGGGAGGCGAGCGGGGAGCTGTTTTTT,CASSQGEASGELFF
TRBV6-5,many,-,TRBJ1-3,TGTGCCAGCAGTATAGGGGGACCCTCCTCTGGAAACACCATATATTTT,CASSIGGPSSGNTIYF
TRBV5-1,many,TRBD2,TRBJ2-7,TGCGCCAGCAGCACTGTCACTAGCGGATACTACGAGCAGTACTTC,CASSTVTSGYYEQYF
TRBV27,many,TRBD1,TRBJ2-7,TGTGCCAGCAGATCCGGGACAGGATTTTACGAGCAGTACTTC,CASRSGTGFYEQYF
TRBV11-2,many,-,TRBJ2-7,TGTGCCAGCAGCTTAGGTTCAGCAGAAACCTACGAGCAGTACTTC,CASSLGSAETYEQYF
TRBV15,many,TRBD1,TRBJ1-1,TGTGCCACCACCAGCGGACAGGGGACCCTAATGAACACTGAAGCTTTCTTT,CATTSGQGTLMNTEAFF
TRBV27,many,-,TRBJ1-2,TGTGCCAGCAGTTCTGGCAGGATCTATGGCTACACCTTC,CASSSGRIYGYTF
TRBV7-2,-,-,TRBJ2-6,TGTGCCAGCAGAGGACAGTTCTCTGGGGCCAACGTCCTGACTTTC,CASRGQFSGANVLTF
TRBV15,many,TRBD2,TRBJ2-5,TGTGCCACCAGCGAGGGGACTAGCGGGAGTTTGGAGACCCAGTACTTC,CATSEGTSGSLETQYF
TRBV19,-,TRBD2,TRBJ2-5,TGTGCCAGTATGGACAACGCGGGAGGGCGGTACCAAGAGACCCAGTACTTC,CASMDNAGGRYQETQYF
TRBV9,many,-,TRBJ1-3,TGTGCCAGCAGCCCCGGAGGGAGCTCTGGAAACACCATATATTTT,CASSPGGSSGNTIYF
TRBV15,few,-,TRBJ1-5,TGTGCCACCAGCGGGGGGGGGGGGCAGCATTTT,CATSGGGGQHF
TRBV11-1,many,-,TRBJ2-2,TGTGCCAGCAGCCGCCGACAGGGAGGGGCCGGGGAGCTGTTTTTT,CASSRRQGGAGELFF
TRBV28,-,-,TRBJ2-7,TGTGCCACCTCCCCCCAGGAATACTACGAGCAGTACTTC,CATSPQEYYEQYF
TRBV6-1,few,-,TRBJ1-5,TGTGCCAGCAGTCCCGCCCGGTTGGAGCCCCAGCATTTT,CASSPARLEPQHF
TRBV20-1,-,TRBD2,TRBJ2-5,TGCAGTGCCGAACTAGCGGGGCGAGAGACCCAGTACTTC,CSAELAGRETQYF
TRBV6-5,many,TRBD1,TRBJ2-7,TGTGCCAGCAGTTACTCTACGCCCGGACAGGGTCACGAGCAGTACTTC,CASSYSTPGQGHEQYF
TRBV29-1,many,-,TRBJ2-2,TGCAGCGTCGCTGAGGGTGCCGGGGAGCTGTTTTTT,CSVAEGAGELFF
TRBV28,many,-,TRBJ1-1,TGTGCCAGCATCCACAGCATGAACACTGAAGCTTTCTTT,CASIHSMNTEAFF
TRBV25-1,-,-,TRBJ2-7,TGTGCCAGCAATGGGGTGGGGGCGGACGAGCAGTACTTC,CASNGVGADEQYF
TRBV28,-,-,TRBJ2-7,TGTGCCAGCAGTCTGGAACATTCGCACGAGCAGTACTTC,CASSLEHSHEQYF
TRBV6-5,many,-,TRBJ2-7,TGTGCCAGCAGTCCTACTGGAGGAGCCAACGAGCAGTACTTC,CASSPTGGANEQYF
TRBV2,many,-,TRBJ1-5,TGTGCCAGCAGTGAATCCAGGGTAGAACAGCCCCAGCATTTT,CASSESRVEQPQHF
TRBV6-1,many,TRBD1,TRBJ2-7,TGTGCCAGCAGCCTGACAGGGGATGCTTTTGGGCAGTACTTC,CASSLTGDAFGQYF
TRBV6-5,many,-,TRBJ2-6,TGTGCCAGCAGTTACACCCCTAGCTCTGGGGCCAACGTCCTGACTTTC,CASSYTPSSGANVLTF
TRBV6-5,-,TRBD1,TRBJ2-4,TGTGCCAGCAGTTACGGGACAGAAGCCAAAAACATTCAGTACTTC,CASSYGTEAKNIQYF
TRBV7-2,many,TRBD2,TRBJ2-5,TGTGCCAGCAGCTTCGTAGCGGGGAACGGAGAGACCCAGTACTTC,CASSFVAGNGETQYF
TRBV7-8,many,-,TRBJ2-5,TGTGCCAGCAGAGAGGGGGGGGGTTTAACCCAGTACTTC,CASREGGGLTQYF
TRBV19,-,-,TRBJ2-5,TGTGCCAGTAGGGACTTCCAAGAGACCCAGTACTTC,CASRDFQETQYF
TRBV7-8,many,-,TRBJ2-2,TGTGCCAGCAGCTTAGGACACCTCACCGGGGAGCTGTTTTTT,CASSLGHLTGELFF
TRBV7-3,-,-,TRBJ2-5,TGTGCCAGCAGCTTAAAGCCGGGACGTATACAAGAGACCCAGTACTTC,CASSLKPGRIQETQYF